This TCR beta chain was recorded in a study of blood T cell repertoires in COVID-19. Background on the study: Samples of COVID-19 (acute and convalescent) were obtained from the United States, Italy and Spain. From T cells, B-cell-depleted T cells, or PBMCs came the material, which was cDNA or gDNA.

The V end lost 2 bases, the J end lost 7 bases, and 10 bases lay between the germline ends. CDR1 and CDR2 from the germline V gene are SGHNT and YYREEE (reference sequence). CDR3 size: 13 residues. Methods used by the authors: The assay estimated nucleated cells by amplifying reference gene primers. Assay used: immunoSEQ multiplex PCR; TCRdb lists only in-frame clones, some missing. That table supplies the V and J calls and clone size; D and trimming were determined from the DNA. The sample has 160,000 or so clones, roughly 88% seen once. Which cohort a participant joined came from the clinical history participants gave.

This clonotype was sampled from a woman between 45 and 65 years old who had recovered from COVID-19. What was sequenced was PBMCs or T cells enriched from blood (not recorded which). The genes are TRBV5-4 and TRBJ1-5; D perhaps matches TRBD1 (6 bases). CDR3 amino acids: CASSLQGYQPQHF. CDR3 DNA sequence: TGTGCCAGCAGCTTACAGGGATACCAGCCCCAGCATTTT. The full variable domain, in which reference TRBV5-4 and TRBJ1-5 provide the parts outside the CDR3, is ETGVTQSPTHLIKTRGQQVTLRCSSQSGHNTVSWYQQALGQGPQFIFQYYREEENGRGNFPPRFSGLQFPNYSSELNVNALELDDSALYLCASSLQGYQPQHFGDGTRLSIL.